A single sample is the source of the 23 T cell receptor beta chains below, sequenced in a study of technical replicates of blood from several donors. Here immunoSEQ multiplex PCR was the method, and the copy in TCRdb shows in-frame clones only, minus some. The sample lists approximately 75,000 clones, about 97% occurring once. The sample comprised T cells isolated from PBMCs. The receptor source for this set is a human donor in good health.

This rearrangement joins TRBV9 to TRBJ2-1; maybe TRBD2 (6 bases). The ends were cut back, 3 bases at V and 0 bases at J, with 10 bases in the middle. This CDR3 is built from 15 residues. The germline V gene encodes CDR1 SGDLS and CDR2 YYNGEE. The CDR3 nucleotides are TGTGCCAGCAGCGATGCTAGCGACTCCTACAATGAGCAGTTCTTC. Encoded protein: CASSDASDSYNEQFF.

This clone appeared a single time. The V call is TRBV19, the J call TRBJ1-1; D is unresolved. V was pared by 7 bases and J by 2 bases, with 11 bases between. Germline CDR1 reads LNHDA; CDR2 reads SQIVND (reference sequence). CDR3 length: 13 amino acids. The CDR3 spells CASKRQKNTEAFF. The DNA of the CDR3 is TGTGCCAGTAAGCGTCAGAAAAACACTGAAGCTTTCTTT.

The rearrangement links TRBV6-1 to TRBJ1-5; D is unclear. V lost 1 base, J lost 7 bases, and 11 bases lay in between. The V gene's germline CDR1 is MNHNS and CDR2 SASEGT. This CDR3 has 14 amino acids. In DNA form, the CDR3 reads TGTGCCAGCAGTGAAGTTTCACTAGACCAGCCCCAGCATTTT. This gives the protein CASSEVSLDQPQHF.

This chain connects TRBV28 to TRBJ2-7; 9 bases are a match to TRBD1. Looked up from germline, CDR1 is MDHEN and CDR2 is SYDVKM. The CDR3 runs to 15 residues. Trimming cost V 3 bases and J 4 bases; bases outside gene matches: 7. The CDR3 coding sequence is TGTGCCAGCAGTTTCGCGGGACAGGGAAATTACGAGCAGTACTTC. This codes for CASSFAGQGNYEQYF.

Comments on this clone: At one of its ends the junction is not consistent with the germline gene, which may arise from a read error. The chain employs TRBV28 and TRBJ2-3; a weak D match, TRBD1 (6 bases). Germline-derived CDR1 and CDR2 are MDHEN and SYDVKM. This CDR3 is built from 17 residues. CDR3 in DNA: TGTGCCACCAGTCCCGCCCCGGGACAAGGACTCACAGATACGCAGTATTTT. This gives the protein CATSPAPGQGLTDTQYF.

The J gene is TRBJ2-3, the V gene TRBV2; 13 bases are a match to TRBD2. From germline, CDR1 is SNHLY and CDR2 FYNNEI. CDR3 length: 20 amino acids. The junction had 16 bases not matched to a gene; V was cut back by 2 bases and J by 5 bases. The CDR3 DNA is TGTGCCAGCAGTGAATCAGGACTAGCGGGGGTCTCACCTATTAAAGATACGCAGTATTTT. This sequence encodes CASSESGLAGVSPIKDTQYF.

The V gene is TRBV5-1, the J gene TRBJ1-2, with a weak D call TRBD1 (5 bases). Germline-derived CDR1 and CDR2 are SGHRS and YFSETQ. This CDR3 region has 14 residues. Trimming shortened V by 1 base and J by 0 bases, and 7 bases separated the two germline ends. CDR3 DNA sequence: TGCGCCAGCAGCTTGAGACAGCCTAACTATGGCTACACCTTC. Encoded protein: CASSLRQPNYGYTF.

V usage is TRBV7-9 and J usage is TRBJ2-2, with D maybe TRBD1 (6 bases). The CDR3 consists of 18 residues. V dropped 3 bases and J dropped 6 bases, with 23 bases sitting between them. Germline CDR1 and CDR2: SEHNR and FQNEAQ (reference sequence). The CDR3 sequence is CASSFQNVNRDRAGELFF. The CDR3 nucleotides are TGTGCCAGCAGCTTTCAGAACGTTAACAGGGATAGGGCCGGGGAGCTGTTTTTT. Looking up the rest from reference TRBV7-9 and TRBJ2-2 gives the full variable domain: DTGVSQNPRHKITKRGQNVTFRCDPISEHNRLYWYRQTLGQGPEFLTYFQNEAQLEKSRLLSDRFSAERPKGSFSTLEIQRTEQGDSAMYLCASSFQNVNRDRAGELFFGEGSRLTVL.

V and J are TRBV7-8 and TRBJ1-2; 7 nucleotides line up with TRBD1. J was trimmed by 8 bases and V by 5 bases; bases with no gene match: 11. In germline, CDR1 is SGHVS, CDR2 FQNEAQ. The CDR3 consists of 14 residues. The CDR3 sequence: CASSQKTGEWGYTF. Written as DNA, the CDR3 is TGTGCCAGCAGCCAAAAAACAGGGGAATGGGGCTACACCTTC. The variable domain in full, with the rest retrieved from reference TRBV7-8 and TRBJ1-2, is GAGVSQSPRYKVAKRGQDVALRCDPISGHVSLFWYQQALGQGPEFLTYFQNEAQLDKSGLPSDRFFAERPEGSVSTLKIQRTQQEDSAVYLCASSQKTGEWGYTFGSGTRLTVV.

The chain employs TRBV30 and TRBJ2-1, with D possibly TRBD1 on 7 matching bases. The CDR3 loop spans 10 amino acids. CDR1 and CDR2 from the germline V gene are GTSNPN and SVGIG (reference sequence). Trimming removed 8 bases from V and 8 bases from J, with 10 bases in between. CDR3 protein: CAQGGYEQFF. The CDR3 DNA reads as TGTGCCCAGGGGGGATATGAGCAGTTCTTC.

This rearrangement joins TRBV27 to TRBJ2-7, with TRBD2 matching over 8 bases. Germline-derived CDR1 and CDR2 are MNHEY and SMNVEV (reference sequence). This CDR3 comprises 13 residues. The J segment lost 5 bases and the V segment lost 4 bases, leaving 4 bases of the junction unmatched. In DNA form, the CDR3 reads TGTGCCAGCAGTTATGGGACTAGTAACGAGCAGTACTTC. Protein sequence: CASSYGTSNEQYF.

The CDR3 DNA follows: TGCGCCAGCAGCTTCCAAGCGGGTGAAAAACTGTTTTTT. Translation gives CASSFQAGEKLFF. This chain connects TRBV5-1 to TRBJ1-4; unclear D gene. The V gene lost 2 bases and the J gene lost 7 bases, with 9 bases spanning the gap. This CDR3 spans 13 amino acids. Germline values: CDR1 SGHRS, CDR2 YFSETQ.

The V and J genes are TRBV7-9 and TRBJ1-3, with a tentative D call TRBD1 (5 bases). CDR3 length: 15 amino acids. The V gene's germline CDR1 is SEHNR and CDR2 FQNEAQ (reference sequence). V lost 3 bases and J lost 4, with 13 bases in between. The CDR3 sequence: CASSFHRLKGNTIYF. In DNA, the CDR3 is TGTGCCAGCAGCTTCCACAGGCTAAAGGGAAACACCATATATTTT. Looking up the rest from reference TRBV7-9 and TRBJ1-3 gives the full variable domain: DTGVSQNPRHKITKRGQNVTFRCDPISEHNRLYWYRQTLGQGPEFLTYFQNEAQLEKSRLLSDRFSAERPKGSFSTLEIQRTEQGDSAMYLCASSFHRLKGNTIYFGEGSWLTVV.

The chain joins TRBV6-5 to TRBJ1-1; unclear D gene. Trimming removed 6 bases from V and 7 bases from J, with 15 bases in between. CDR1 and CDR2 (germline): MNHEY, SVGAGI. The CDR3 sequence is 13 residues long. CDR3 DNA: TGTGCCAGCAGCCTCAGTCCCGGACTTGAAGCTTTCTTT. As protein: CASSLSPGLEAFF.

This rearrangement joins TRBV5-1 to TRBJ2-5; TRBD2 is a possible D gene (5 bases). The CDR3 has 16 amino acids. V was clipped by 2 bases and J by 2 bases, with 16 bases between them. Per the germline V gene, CDR1 is SGHRS and CDR2 is YFSETQ. The CDR3 DNA reads TGCGCCAGCAGCTTCCTCGGAGGAAAAGGTCAAGAGACCCAGTACTTC. Translating gives CASSFLGGKGQETQYF.

This clone has a single count. V and J are TRBV29-1 and TRBJ2-7, with 8 bases aligning to TRBD1. The CDR3 extends over 15 amino acids. Trimming at V came to 4 bases and at J to 6 bases, leaving 14 bases not matched to a gene. From germline, CDR1 is SQVTM and CDR2 ANQGSEA. The CDR3 sequence: CSVVGGPGQGVEQYF. The CDR3 DNA sequence: TGCAGCGTTGTGGGAGGACCCGGACAGGGAGTCGAGCAGTACTTC.

The V call is TRBV2, the J call TRBJ2-2, with 8 bases fitting TRBD2. V was clipped by 7 bases and J by 5 bases; unmatched bases: 12. The CDR3 loop spans 16 amino acids. Germline lookup yields CDR1 SNHLY and CDR2 FYNNEI. The CDR3 bases are TGTGCCAGCACGAGGGAAAGGGTAGCGGGGACCGGGGAGCTGTTTTTT. Protein sequence: CASTRERVAGTGELFF.

The V gene is TRBV2, the J gene TRBJ2-7, with 12 bases matching TRBD1. CDR1 and CDR2 (germline): SNHLY, FYNNEI. V was pared by 8 bases and J by 0 bases, with 11 bases of the junction left unmatched. The CDR3 loop spans 17 amino acids. CDR3 protein: CASVRDRGPLSSYEQYF. The CDR3 nucleotides read TGTGCCAGCGTCCGGGACAGGGGGCCCCTGAGCTCCTACGAGCAGTACTTC.

A single count supports this clone. In nucleotides, the CDR3 is TGTGCCAGCAGGGATTTCCTCACAGGCAGGAGTAACTATGGCTACACCTTC. Translating it yields CASRDFLTGRSNYGYTF. V usage is TRBV28 and J usage is TRBJ1-2; D is possibly TRBD1 (5 bases). The ends were cut back, 6 bases at V and 1 base at J, with 21 bases in the middle. CDR1 and CDR2 from the germline V gene are MDHEN and SYDVKM. The length of the CDR3 is 17 residues.

The J gene is TRBJ1-1, the V gene TRBV19; 10 bases match TRBD1. This CDR3 contains 18 residues. The germline V gene encodes CDR1 LNHDA and CDR2 SQIVND (reference sequence). With V trimmed by 5 bases and J by 1 base, 13 bases remained unmatched. CDR3 bases: TGTGCCAGTAGTCCCCGGGACAGGGGTTTAGGAGAGAACACTGAAGCTTTCTTT. As protein: CASSPRDRGLGENTEAFF.

This chain connects TRBV4-1 to TRBJ2-7; maybe TRBD2 (5 bases). Looked up from germline, CDR1 is MGHRA and CDR2 is YSYEKL. The CDR3 has 13 residues. V was clipped by 6 bases and J by 4 bases, with 13 bases between them. The CDR3 nucleotides read TGCGCCAGCAGTATGGCACGCGGGTACGAGCAGTACTTC. Amino acids: CASSMARGYEQYF.

The chain recombines TRBV9 with TRBJ1-2; no definite D call. Trimming took 4 bases from V and 4 from J, leaving 20 bases between them. The CDR3 consists of 16 residues. From germline, CDR1 is SGDLS and CDR2 YYNGEE. The CDR3 here is CASSLKGGTTSYGYTF. CDR3 sequence (DNA): TGTGCCAGCAGCCTAAAAGGCGGTACAACATCCTATGGCTACACCTTC.

The chain carries TRBV5-4 and TRBJ2-7, with 12 nucleotides matching TRBD1. The CDR3 extends over 15 amino acids. Germline CDR1 reads SGHNT; CDR2 reads YYREEE (reference sequence). Trimming removed 4 bases from V and 5 bases from J; junction bases left unmatched: 7. The DNA of the CDR3 is TGTGCCAGCAGCAAGCCGGGACAGGGGGCTAACGAGCAGTACTTC. Translation gives CASSKPGQGANEQYF.